A selection of T cell receptor beta chains follows, all from one sample in a study of cytomegalovirus exposure and HLA in healthy donors. Here immunoSEQ multiplex PCR was the method, and the copy in TCRdb shows in-frame clones only, minus some. The sample lists some 69,000 clones, 96% occurring once. Sequencing input: PBMCs. The receptors come from a woman under 30 in good health and CMV-seropositive. Each CDR3 is given with its conserved first and last residue. The D gene is left open where the match is weak. Clone sizes are given selectively: once, few, many, or a class where the clone is expanded.

D: TRBD1
J: TRBJ2-7
length: 12
V: TRBV27
size: once
CDR3: CEPGGAGHEQYF
DNA: TGTGAACCAGGGGGCGCCGGCCACGAGCAGTACTTC

D: NA
J: TRBJ2-7
length: 15
V: TRBV6-5
size: NA
CDR3: CASSPGTPSSYEQYF
DNA: TGTGCCAGCAGTCCCGGGACACCGAGCTCCTACGAGCAGTACTTC

D: TRBD1
J: TRBJ2-3
length: 15
V: TRBV5-6
size: NA
CDR3: CASIQTGKSTDTQYF
DNA: TGTGCCAGCATCCAGACAGGGAAGAGCACAGATACGCAGTATTTT

D: NA
J: TRBJ2-1
length: 13
V: TRBV5-1
size: NA
CDR3: CASSFTAYNEQFF
DNA: TGCGCCAGCAGCTTTACGGCCTACAATGAGCAGTTCTTC

D: NA
J: TRBJ2-1
length: 15
V: TRBV7-2
size: NA
CDR3: CASSWDKSGYNEQFF
DNA: TGTGCCAGCAGCTGGGACAAATCGGGATACAATGAGCAGTTCTTC

D: TRBD2
J: TRBJ2-2
length: 16
V: TRBV6-7
size: NA
CDR3: CASSYSSGRSTGELFF
DNA: TGTGCCAGCAGTTACTCTAGCGGGAGAAGCACCGGGGAGCTGTTTTTT

D: TRBD1
J: TRBJ2-5
length: 14
V: TRBV5-6
size: NA
CDR3: CASSPGQGRETQYF
DNA: TGTGCCAGCAGCCCCGGACAGGGTCGAGAGACCCAGTACTTC

D: TRBD1
J: TRBJ2-3
length: 15
V: TRBV4-1
size: NA
CDR3: CASSQEGGLADTQYF
DNA: TGCGCCAGCAGCCAAGAAGGGGGCTTGGCAGATACGCAGTATTTT

D: TRBD2
J: TRBJ2-5
length: 13
V: TRBV7-2
size: NA
CDR3: CASSGLAGETQYF
DNA: TGTGCCAGCAGCGGACTAGCGGGAGAGACCCAGTACTTC

D: TRBD2
J: TRBJ2-5
length: 13
V: TRBV6-5
size: NA
CDR3: CASSREGGETQYF
DNA: TGTGCCAGCAGTAGGGAGGGAGGGGAGACCCAGTACTTC

D: TRBD2
J: TRBJ2-7
length: 15
V: TRBV19
size: NA
CDR3: CASSLGLAGVYEQYF
DNA: TGTGCCAGTAGTCTGGGACTAGCGGGAGTTTACGAGCAGTACTTC